Included here is one T cell receptor beta chain sequence, with context. Sequenced by immunoSEQ multiplex PCR; TCRdb stores in-frame clones only, minus some. The sample lists more than 150,000 clones, roughly 88% seen once, with approximately 0.5% in the top ten. These data belong to a study of T cell responses to AZD1222 COVID-19 vaccine. The CDR3 consists of 13 residues. V shed 6 bases, J shed 4 bases, and the junction held 5 bases outside the gene matches. V and J are TRBV12-3 or TRBV12-4 and TRBJ1-1; the match to TRBD1 covers 7 bases. Sequencing was performed on peripheral blood, taken on day 0 of AZD1222 vaccination. The receptor's source is an adult in good health. The CDR3 is CASSRQGLTEAFF. In nucleotides, the CDR3 is TGTGCCAGCAGCAGACAGGGCCTCACTGAAGCTTTCTTT.